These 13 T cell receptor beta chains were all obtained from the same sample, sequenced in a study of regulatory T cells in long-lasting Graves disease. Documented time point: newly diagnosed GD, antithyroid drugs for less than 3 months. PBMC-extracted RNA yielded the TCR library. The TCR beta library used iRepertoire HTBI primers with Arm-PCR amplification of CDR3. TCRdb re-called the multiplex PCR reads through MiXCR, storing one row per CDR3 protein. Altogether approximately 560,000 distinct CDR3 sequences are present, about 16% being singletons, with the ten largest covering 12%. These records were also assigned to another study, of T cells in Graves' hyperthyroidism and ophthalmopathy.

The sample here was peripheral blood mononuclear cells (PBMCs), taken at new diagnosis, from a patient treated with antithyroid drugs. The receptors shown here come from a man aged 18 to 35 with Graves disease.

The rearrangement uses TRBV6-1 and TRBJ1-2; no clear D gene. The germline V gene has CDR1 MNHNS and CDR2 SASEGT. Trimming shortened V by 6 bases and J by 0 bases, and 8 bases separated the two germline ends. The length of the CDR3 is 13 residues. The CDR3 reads CASRDNSNYGYTF. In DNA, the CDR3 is TGTGCCAGCAGAGATAATTCTAACTATGGCTACACCTTC.

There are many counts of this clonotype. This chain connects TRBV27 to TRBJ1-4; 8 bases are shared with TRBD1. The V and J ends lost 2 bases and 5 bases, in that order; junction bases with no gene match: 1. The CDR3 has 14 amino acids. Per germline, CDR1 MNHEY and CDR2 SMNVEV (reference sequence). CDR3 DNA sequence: TGTGCCAGCAGTTTAGGGACAGGAAATGAAAAACTGTTTTTT. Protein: CASSLGTGNEKLFF. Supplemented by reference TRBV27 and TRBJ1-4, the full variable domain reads EAQVTQNPRYLITVTGKKLTVTCSQNMNHEYMSWYRQDPGLGLRQIYYSMNVEVTDKGDVPEGYKVSRKEKRNFPLILESPSPNQTSLYFCASSLGTGNEKLFFGSGTQLSVL.

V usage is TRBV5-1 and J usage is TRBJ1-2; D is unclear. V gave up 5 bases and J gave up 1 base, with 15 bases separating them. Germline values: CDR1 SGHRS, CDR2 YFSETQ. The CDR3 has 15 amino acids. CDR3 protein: CASRPFPGNNYGYTF. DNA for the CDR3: TGCGCCAGCAGACCCTTCCCGGGTAATAACTATGGCTACACCTTC.

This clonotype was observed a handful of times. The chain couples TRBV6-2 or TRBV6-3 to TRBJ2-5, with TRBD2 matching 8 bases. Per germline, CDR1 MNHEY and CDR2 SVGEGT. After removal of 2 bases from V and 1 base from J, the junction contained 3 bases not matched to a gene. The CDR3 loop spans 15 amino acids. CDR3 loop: CASSYAGGSQETQYF. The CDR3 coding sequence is TGTGCCAGCAGTTACGCGGGGGGTTCCCAAGAGACCCAGTACTTC.

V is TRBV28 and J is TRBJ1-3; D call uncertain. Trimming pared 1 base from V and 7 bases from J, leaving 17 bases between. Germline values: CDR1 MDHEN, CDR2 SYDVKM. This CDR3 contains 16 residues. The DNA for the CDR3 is TGTGCCAGCAGTTTATACCCGGGATCTGGTCCGAACACCATATATTTT. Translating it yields CASSLYPGSGPNTIYF.

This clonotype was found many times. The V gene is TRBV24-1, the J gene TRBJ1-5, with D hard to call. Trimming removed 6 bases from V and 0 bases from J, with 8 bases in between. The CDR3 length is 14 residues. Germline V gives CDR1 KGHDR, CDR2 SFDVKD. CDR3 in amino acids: CATSSWVSNQPQHF. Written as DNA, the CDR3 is TGTGCCACCAGTTCCTGGGTTAGCAATCAGCCCCAGCATTTT.

The CDR3 DNA reads as TGTGCCAGCAGCTTAGGGCGGCTGAGATGGGCCAACGTCCTGACTTTC. This encodes CASSLGRLRWANVLTF. The chain uses TRBV7-9 and TRBJ2-6; D is unclear. The V end was cut by 1 base, the J end by 5 bases, with 12 bases between. Germline-derived CDR1 and CDR2 are SEHNR and FQNEAQ (reference sequence). The CDR3 is 16 residues long.

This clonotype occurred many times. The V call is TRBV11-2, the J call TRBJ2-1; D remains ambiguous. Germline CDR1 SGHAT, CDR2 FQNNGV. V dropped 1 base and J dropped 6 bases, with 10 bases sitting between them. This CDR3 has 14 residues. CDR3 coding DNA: TGTGCCAGCAGCTTAGCTCGCAGTCCCAATGAGCAGTTCTTC. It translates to CASSLARSPNEQFF.

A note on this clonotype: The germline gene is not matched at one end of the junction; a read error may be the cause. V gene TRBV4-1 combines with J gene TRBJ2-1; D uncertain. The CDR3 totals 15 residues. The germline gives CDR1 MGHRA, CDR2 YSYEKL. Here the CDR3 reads CASSQSYAVGNEQFF. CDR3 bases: TGTGCCAGCAGCCAGTCGTATGCGGTGGGCAATGAGCAGTTCTTC.

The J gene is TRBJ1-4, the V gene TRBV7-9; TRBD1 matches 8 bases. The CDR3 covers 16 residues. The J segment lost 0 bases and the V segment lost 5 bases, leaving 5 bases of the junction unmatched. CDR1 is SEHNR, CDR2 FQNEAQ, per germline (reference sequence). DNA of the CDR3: TGTGCCAGCAGCCTCGACAGGGGCTCAACTAATGAAAAACTGTTTTTT. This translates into CASSLDRGSTNEKLFF. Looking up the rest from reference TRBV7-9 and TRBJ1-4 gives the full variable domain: DTGVSQNPRHKITKRGQNVTFRCDPISEHNRLYWYRQTLGQGPEFLTYFQNEAQLEKSRLLSDRFSAERPKGSFSTLEIQRTEQGDSAMYLCASSLDRGSTNEKLFFGSGTQLSVL.

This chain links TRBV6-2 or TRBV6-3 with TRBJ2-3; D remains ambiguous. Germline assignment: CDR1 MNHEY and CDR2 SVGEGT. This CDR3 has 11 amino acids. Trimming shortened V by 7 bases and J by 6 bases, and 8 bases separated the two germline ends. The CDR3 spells CASNRLDTQYF. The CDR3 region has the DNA TGTGCCAGCAACCGATTGGATACGCAGTATTTT.

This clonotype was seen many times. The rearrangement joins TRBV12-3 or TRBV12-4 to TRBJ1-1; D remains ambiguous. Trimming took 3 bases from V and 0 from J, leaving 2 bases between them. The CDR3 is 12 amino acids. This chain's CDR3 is CASSLMNTEAFF. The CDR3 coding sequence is TGTGCCAGCAGTTTGATGAACACTGAAGCTTTCTTT.

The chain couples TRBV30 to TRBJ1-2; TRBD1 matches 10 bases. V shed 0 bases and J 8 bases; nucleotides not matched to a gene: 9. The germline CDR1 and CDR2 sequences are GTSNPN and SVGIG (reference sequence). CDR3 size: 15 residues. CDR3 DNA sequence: TGTGCCTGGAGTGTACTGGGACAGGGGATCCGAGGCTACACCTTC. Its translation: CAWSVLGQGIRGYTF.